This T cell receptor beta chain was identified during a study of T cell repertoires in cytomegalovirus infection (dated by TCRdb to between 2017 and 2020). Regarding the study in general: Donor HLA type was relevant to the analysis, as public TCR beta signatures indicated carriage of CMV infection together with the matching HLA type. Study-wide findings and limitations: In both this cohort and an independent cohort of under 450 donors, the cumulative frequency of public TCR beta family members distinguished carriers of CMV infection plus the relevant HLA type. The ex vivo response was dominated by HLA-C-restricted CMV-specific TCR beta clonotypes, which also provided the single most frequent clonotype in two of eight donors.

Instrument on record: Illumina HiSeq 1500. The public reads were reanalyzed by TCRdb: fastp trimming at Q25, MiXCR alignment, in-frame beta chains only. Rows merge per CDR3 protein into single entries with the most common DNA and genes. Present in this sample are some 250,000 distinct CDR3 sequences, around 9% of which were seen just once. The leading ten clones occupy approximately 15% of the sample. The germline V gene (reference sequence) provides CDR1 SGHAT and CDR2 FQDESV. Measured from the cysteine to the phenylalanine, the CDR3 is 15 residues long. The CDR3 DNA has 45 bases and is translated from base 1. The V and J ends are trimmed by 2 bases and 7 bases, leaving 18 bases between them. This clonotype was counted only a few times. Its cognate antigen has yet to be identified. It has no much larger one-base neighbor in the sample; base qualities were not kept.

Sequenced material: PBMCs. This TCR was recovered from a human donor in good health (CMV status not recorded). Some clones in this sample may be carry-over from other donors' samples. The chain joins TRBV11-1 to TRBJ2-7, with the D gene call left open. The DNA sequence is TGTGCCAGCAGCTTAAGGAAAACTTCGTTCGAGGAGCAGTACTTC. This translates into CASSLRKTSFEEQYF.